This T cell receptor (beta chain) was sequenced for a study of T cell repertoires in cytomegalovirus infection. About the research overall: Public TCR beta signatures indicated both CMV infection and matching HLA type. Whole-study results and caveats: Cumulative public TCR beta family frequency identified carriers of CMV plus the relevant HLA. The ex vivo response was dominated by HLA-C-restricted CMV-specific TCR beta clonotypes.

Trimming took 6 bases from V and 9 from J, leaving 33 bases between them. Germline V gene data show CDR1 as MNHEY and CDR2 as SVGEGT. The CDR3 has 19 amino acids. Remarks on this clonotype: Its antigen is unknown.

TCRdb reprocessed the reads via MiXCR and lists one record per CDR3 protein. Of about 400,000 distinct CDR3 sequences detected, roughly 20% appear once; the ten largest clones hold roughly 9%. The chain combines TRBV6-2 or TRBV6-3 with TRBJ2-1; the D gene is possibly TRBD1 (9 bases). The sequenced sample consisted of PBMCs. This TCR was recovered from a human donor in good health (CMV status not recorded). Some clones in this sample may be carry-over from other donors' samples. Here the CDR3 reads CASSQGATGTGSGGREQFF. In DNA form, the CDR3 reads TGTGCCAGCAGCCAAGGGGCAACCGGGACAGGGTCGGGAGGGCGTGAGCAGTTCTTC.